The T cell receptor beta chain described here comes from a study of T cell responses to AZD1222 COVID-19 vaccine. Produced via immunoSEQ multiplex PCR; TCRdb's table is partial and in-frame only. The sample has fewer than 85,000 clones; about 85% are singletons. This CDR3 region has 16 residues. Trimming took 1 base from V and 4 from J, leaving 16 bases between them. Germline CDR1 reads SGHNT; CDR2 reads YYREEE (reference sequence). The clonotype originates from an adult who received the AZD1222 COVID-19 vaccine. This chain uses TRBV5-4 with TRBJ2-3; D is unresolved. The input for sequencing was peripheral blood, taken 28 days after the second AZD1222 dose. The CDR3 loop reads CASSLSLWSDADTQYF. CDR3 nucleotides: TGTGCCAGCAGCTTGTCGCTTTGGTCGGACGCAGATACGCAGTATTTT.